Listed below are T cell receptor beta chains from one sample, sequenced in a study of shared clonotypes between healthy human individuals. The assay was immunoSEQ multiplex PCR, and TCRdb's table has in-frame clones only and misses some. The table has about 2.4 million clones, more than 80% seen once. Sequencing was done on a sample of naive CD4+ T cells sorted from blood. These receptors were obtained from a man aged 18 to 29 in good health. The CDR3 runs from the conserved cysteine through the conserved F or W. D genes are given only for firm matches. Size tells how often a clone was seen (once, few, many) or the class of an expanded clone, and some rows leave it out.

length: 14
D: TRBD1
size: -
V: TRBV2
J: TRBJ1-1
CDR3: CASRRQGGNAEAFF
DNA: TGTGCCAGCAGGAGACAGGGGGGGAACGCTGAAGCTTTCTTT

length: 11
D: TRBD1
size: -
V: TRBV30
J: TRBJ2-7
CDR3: CAAEQGYEQYF
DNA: TGTGCCGCCGAACAGGGGTACGAGCAGTACTTC

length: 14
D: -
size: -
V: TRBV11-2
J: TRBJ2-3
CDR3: CASSFGTHTDTQYF
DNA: TGTGCCAGCAGCTTCGGAACACACACAGATACGCAGTATTTT

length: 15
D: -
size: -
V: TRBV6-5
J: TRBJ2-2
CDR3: CASSYGTVNTGELFF
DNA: TGTGCCAGCAGTTACGGGACGGTCAACACCGGGGAGCTGTTTTTT

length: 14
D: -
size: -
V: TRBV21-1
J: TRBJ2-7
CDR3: CASSKGDSTYEQYF
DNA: TGTGCCAGCAGCAAAGGCGACAGTACCTACGAGCAGTACTTC

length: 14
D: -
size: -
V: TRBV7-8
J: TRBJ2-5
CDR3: CASSLAWTRETQYF
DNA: TGTGCCAGCAGCTTAGCTTGGACGAGGGAGACCCAGTACTTC

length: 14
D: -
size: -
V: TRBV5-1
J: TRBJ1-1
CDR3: CASSFEGGNTEAFF
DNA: TGCGCCAGCAGCTTTGAGGGAGGGAACACTGAAGCTTTCTTT

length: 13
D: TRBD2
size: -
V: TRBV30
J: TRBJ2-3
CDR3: CAWSPGGPDTQYF
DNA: TGTGCCTGGAGCCCGGGGGGGCCGGATACGCAGTATTTT

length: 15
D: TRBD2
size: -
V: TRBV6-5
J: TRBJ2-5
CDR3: CASSIGLAGSETQYF
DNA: TGTGCCAGCAGTATCGGACTAGCGGGATCTGAGACCCAGTACTTC

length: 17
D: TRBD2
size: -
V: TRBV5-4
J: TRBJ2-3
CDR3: CASSLETSRTSTDTQYF
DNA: TGTGCCAGCAGCTTGGAGACTAGCCGAACTAGCACAGATACGCAGTATTTT

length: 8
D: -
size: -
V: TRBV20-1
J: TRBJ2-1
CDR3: CSPNEQFF
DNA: TGCAGTCCGAATGAGCAGTTCTTC

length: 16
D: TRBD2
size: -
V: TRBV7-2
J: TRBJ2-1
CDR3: CASSPTLAGYSNEQFF
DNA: TGTGCCAGCAGCCCCACTCTAGCGGGATATTCAAATGAGCAGTTCTTC

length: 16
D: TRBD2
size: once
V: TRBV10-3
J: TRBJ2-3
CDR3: CAISLAVSLGTDTQYF
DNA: TGTGCCATCAGTCTAGCGGTGAGTTTGGGCACAGATACGCAGTATTTT

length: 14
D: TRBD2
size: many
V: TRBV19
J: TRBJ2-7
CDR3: CASREGLAGGEQYF
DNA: TGTGCCAGTAGAGAAGGACTAGCGGGGGGAGAGCAGTACTTC

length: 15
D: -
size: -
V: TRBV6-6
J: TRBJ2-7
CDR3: CASSWRGVDLKEQYF
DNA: TGTGCCAGCAGTTGGAGAGGGGTGGACCTTAAGGAGCAGTACTTC

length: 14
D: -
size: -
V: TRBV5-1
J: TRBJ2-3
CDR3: CASEQGGGTDTQYF
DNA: TGCGCCAGCGAACAGGGAGGGGGAACAGATACGCAGTATTTT

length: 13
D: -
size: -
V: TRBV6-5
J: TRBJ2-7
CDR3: CASTSPGSYEQYF
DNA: TGTGCCAGCACGTCTCCGGGGTCCTACGAGCAGTACTTC

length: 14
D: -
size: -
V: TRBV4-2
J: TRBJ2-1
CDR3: CASSREVSYNEQFF
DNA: TGTGCCAGCAGCCGAGAGGTATCCTACAATGAGCAGTTCTTC

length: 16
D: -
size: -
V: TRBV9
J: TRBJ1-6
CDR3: CASSVGGGSYNSPLHF
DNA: TGTGCCAGCAGCGTAGGAGGAGGCTCCTATAATTCACCCCTCCACTTT

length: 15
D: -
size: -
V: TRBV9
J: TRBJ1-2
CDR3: CASSASGGRRWGYTF
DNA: TGTGCCAGCAGCGCCTCCGGGGGACGTCGTTGGGGCTACACCTTC

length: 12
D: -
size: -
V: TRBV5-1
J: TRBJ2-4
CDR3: CASSFDGNIQYF
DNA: TGCGCCAGCAGCTTCGACGGAAACATTCAGTACTTC

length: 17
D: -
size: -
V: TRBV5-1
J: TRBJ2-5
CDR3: CASSINPADRSQETQYF
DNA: TGCGCCAGCAGCATTAACCCAGCGGACCGATCTCAAGAGACCCAGTACTTC

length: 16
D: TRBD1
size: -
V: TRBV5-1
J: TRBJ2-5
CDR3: CASSLGGQGRQETQYF
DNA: TGCGCCAGCAGCCTTGGCGGACAGGGAAGGCAAGAGACCCAGTACTTC

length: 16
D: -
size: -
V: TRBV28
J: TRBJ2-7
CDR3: CASTNPGVPRNYEQYF
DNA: TGTGCCAGCACCAACCCCGGGGTCCCGAGGAACTACGAGCAGTACTTC

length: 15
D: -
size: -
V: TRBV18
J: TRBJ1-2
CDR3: CASSDQASGDYGYTF
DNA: TGTGCCAGCTCCGACCAGGCCTCCGGGGACTATGGCTACACCTTC

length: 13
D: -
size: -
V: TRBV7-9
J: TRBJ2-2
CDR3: CASSLQDTGELFF
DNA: TGTGCCAGCAGCTTACAGGACACCGGGGAGCTGTTTTTT

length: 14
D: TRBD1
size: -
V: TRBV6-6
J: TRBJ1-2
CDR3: CASSWGTGDYGYTF
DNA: TGTGCCAGCAGTTGGGGGACAGGGGACTATGGCTACACCTTC

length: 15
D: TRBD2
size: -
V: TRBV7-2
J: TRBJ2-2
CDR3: CASSLELAETGELFF
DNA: TGTGCCAGCAGCTTAGAACTAGCGGAAACCGGGGAGCTGTTTTTT

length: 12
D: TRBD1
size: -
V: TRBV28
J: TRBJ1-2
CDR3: CASSLDRGGYTF
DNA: TGTGCCAGCAGTTTGGACAGGGGTGGCTACACCTTC

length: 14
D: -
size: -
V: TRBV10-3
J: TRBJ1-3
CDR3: CAISPSGAGNTIYF
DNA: TGTGCCATCAGTCCCTCTGGGGCTGGAAACACCATATATTTT

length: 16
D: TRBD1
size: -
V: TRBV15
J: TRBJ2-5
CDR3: CATSTSYNDRGETQYF
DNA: TGTGCCACCAGCACCTCATACAATGACAGGGGGGAGACCCAGTACTTC

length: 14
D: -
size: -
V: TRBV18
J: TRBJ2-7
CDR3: CASSPPPPNYEQYF
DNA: TGTGCCAGCTCACCACCCCCGCCCAACTACGAGCAGTACTTC

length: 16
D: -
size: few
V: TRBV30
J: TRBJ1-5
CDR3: CAWSPGGGYSNQPQHF
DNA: TGTGCCTGGAGTCCCGGAGGGGGTTATAGCAATCAGCCCCAGCATTTT

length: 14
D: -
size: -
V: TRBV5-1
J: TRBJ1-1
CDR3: CASSSQTGNTEAFF
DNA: TGCGCCAGCAGCTCGCAGACAGGGAACACTGAAGCTTTCTTT

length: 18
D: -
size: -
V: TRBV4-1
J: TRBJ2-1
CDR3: CASSQGGRGPHYYNEQFF
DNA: TGCGCCAGCAGCCAAGGGGGCAGGGGCCCGCACTACTACAATGAGCAGTTCTTC

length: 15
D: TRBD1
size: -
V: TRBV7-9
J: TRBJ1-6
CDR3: CASSPPTGGYSPLHF
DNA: TGTGCCAGCAGCCCACCGACAGGGGGGTATTCACCCCTCCACTTT

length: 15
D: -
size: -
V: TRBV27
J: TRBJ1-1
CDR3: CASSLYGRGDTEAFF
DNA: TGTGCCAGCAGTTTATACGGTCGGGGCGACACTGAAGCTTTCTTT

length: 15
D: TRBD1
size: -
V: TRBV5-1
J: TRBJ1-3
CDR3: CASSQGQGAGNTIYF
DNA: TGCGCCAGCAGTCAGGGACAGGGGGCTGGAAACACCATATATTTT